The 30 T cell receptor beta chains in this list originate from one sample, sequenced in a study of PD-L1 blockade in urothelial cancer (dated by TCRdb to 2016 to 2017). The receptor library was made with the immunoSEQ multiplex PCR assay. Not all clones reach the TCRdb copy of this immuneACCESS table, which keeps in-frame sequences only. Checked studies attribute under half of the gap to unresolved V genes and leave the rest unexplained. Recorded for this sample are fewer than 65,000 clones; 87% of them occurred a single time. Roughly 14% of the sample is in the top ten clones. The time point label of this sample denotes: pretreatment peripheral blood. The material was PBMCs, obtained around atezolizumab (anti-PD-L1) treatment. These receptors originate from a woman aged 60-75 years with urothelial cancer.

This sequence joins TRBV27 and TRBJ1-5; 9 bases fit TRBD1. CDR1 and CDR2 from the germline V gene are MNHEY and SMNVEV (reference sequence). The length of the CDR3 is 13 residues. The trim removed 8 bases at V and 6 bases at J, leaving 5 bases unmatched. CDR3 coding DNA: TGTGCCAGCGCGGACAGGGGAGCTCAGCCCCAGCATTTT. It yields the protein CASADRGAQPQHF.

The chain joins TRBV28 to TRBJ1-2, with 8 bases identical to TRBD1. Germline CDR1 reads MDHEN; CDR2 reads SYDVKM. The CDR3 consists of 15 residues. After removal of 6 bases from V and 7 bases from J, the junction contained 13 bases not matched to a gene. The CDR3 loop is CASRERTGRTSGYTF. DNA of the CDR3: TGTGCCAGCAGGGAAAGGACAGGGCGGACATCTGGCTACACCTTC.

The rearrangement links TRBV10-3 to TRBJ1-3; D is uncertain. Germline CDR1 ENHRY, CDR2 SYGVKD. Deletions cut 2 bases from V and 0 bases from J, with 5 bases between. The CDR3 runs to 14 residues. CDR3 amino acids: CAISETGSGNTIYF. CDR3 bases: TGTGCCATCAGTGAGACGGGCTCTGGAAACACCATATATTTT.

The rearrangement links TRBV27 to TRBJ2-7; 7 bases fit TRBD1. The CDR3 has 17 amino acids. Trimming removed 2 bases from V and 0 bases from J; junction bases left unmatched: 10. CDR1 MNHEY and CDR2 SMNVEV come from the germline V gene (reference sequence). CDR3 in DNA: TGTGCCAGCAGTTTAGACTATCCGGGACAGCTCTCCTACGAGCAGTACTTC. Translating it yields CASSLDYPGQLSYEQYF.

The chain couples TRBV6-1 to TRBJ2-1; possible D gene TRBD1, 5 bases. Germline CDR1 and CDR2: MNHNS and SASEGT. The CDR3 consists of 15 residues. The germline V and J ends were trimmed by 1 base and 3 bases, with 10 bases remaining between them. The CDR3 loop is CASSEVGADYNEQFF. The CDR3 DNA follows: TGTGCCAGCAGTGAAGTAGGGGCAGACTACAATGAGCAGTTCTTC.

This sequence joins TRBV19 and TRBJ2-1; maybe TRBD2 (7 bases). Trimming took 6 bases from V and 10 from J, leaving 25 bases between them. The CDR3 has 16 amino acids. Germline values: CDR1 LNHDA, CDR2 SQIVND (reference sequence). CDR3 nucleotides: TGTGCCAGTAGCCACCTGAGGGGGGGGCGGCTGCTCGAGCAGTTCTTC. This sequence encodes CASSHLRGGRLLEQFF.

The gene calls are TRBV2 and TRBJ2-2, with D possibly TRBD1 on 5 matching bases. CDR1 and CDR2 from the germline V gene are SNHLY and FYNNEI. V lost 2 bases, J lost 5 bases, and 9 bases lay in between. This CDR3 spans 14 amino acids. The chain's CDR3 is CASSELGVTGELFF. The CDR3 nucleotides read TGTGCCAGCAGTGAATTAGGGGTAACCGGGGAGCTGTTTTTT.

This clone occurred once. The CDR3 loop reads CASSTSLNTDTQYF. DNA of the CDR3: TGTGCCAGCTCCACTAGCCTAAACACAGATACGCAGTATTTT. The V and J genes are TRBV18 and TRBJ2-3, with a possible D match to TRBD2 (6 bases). CDR3 length equals 14 residues. The V end lost 6 bases, the J end lost 2 bases, and 12 bases lay between the germline ends. CDR1 KGHSH and CDR2 LQKENI come from the germline V gene.

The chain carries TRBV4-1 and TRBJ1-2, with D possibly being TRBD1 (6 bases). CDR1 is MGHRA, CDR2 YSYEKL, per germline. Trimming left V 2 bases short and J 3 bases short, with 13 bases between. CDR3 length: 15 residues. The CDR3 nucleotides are TGCGCCAGCAGCCAACCCTGGGGGGGCTACTATGGCTACACCTTC. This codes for CASSQPWGGYYGYTF.

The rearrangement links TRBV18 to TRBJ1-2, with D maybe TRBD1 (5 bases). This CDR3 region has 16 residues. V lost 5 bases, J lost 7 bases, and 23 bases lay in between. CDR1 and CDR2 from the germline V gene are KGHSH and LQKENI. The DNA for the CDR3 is TGTGCCAGCTCATCCACCACCGATCCGGGGGATGCTGGCTACACCTTC. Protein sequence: CASSSTTDPGDAGYTF.

CDR3 nucleotide sequence: TGCGCCAGCAGCTATGGCCTAGGACTAGCGGGCACAGATACGCAGTATTTT. This gives the protein CASSYGLGLAGTDTQYF. V gene TRBV5-1 combines with J gene TRBJ2-3, with 10 positions matching TRBD2. Germline V gene sequence: CDR1 SGHRS, CDR2 YFSETQ. Losses at the gene ends were 3 bases for V and 1 base for J; bases not matched to a gene: 8. The CDR3 extends over 17 amino acids.

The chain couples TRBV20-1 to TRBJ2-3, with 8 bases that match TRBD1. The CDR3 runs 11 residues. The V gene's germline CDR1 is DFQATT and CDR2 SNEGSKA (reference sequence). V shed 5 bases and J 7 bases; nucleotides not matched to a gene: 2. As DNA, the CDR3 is TGCAGTGCTTGGGACAGGCATACGCAGTATTTT. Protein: CSAWDRHTQYF.

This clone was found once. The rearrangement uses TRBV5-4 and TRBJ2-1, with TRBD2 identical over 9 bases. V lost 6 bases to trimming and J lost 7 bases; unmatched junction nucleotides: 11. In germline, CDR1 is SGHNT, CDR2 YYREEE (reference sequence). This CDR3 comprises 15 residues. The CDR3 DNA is TGTGCCAGCACCTTACAGCGGGGGGCCGTTAATGAGCAGTTCTTC. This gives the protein CASTLQRGAVNEQFF.

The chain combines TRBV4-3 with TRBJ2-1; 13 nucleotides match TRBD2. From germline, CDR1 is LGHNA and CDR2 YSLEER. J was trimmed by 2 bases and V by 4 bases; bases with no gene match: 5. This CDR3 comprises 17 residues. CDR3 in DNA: TGCGCCAGCAGCCGAAAACTAGCGGGGGGGACCTACAATGAGCAGTTCTTC. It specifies CASSRKLAGGTYNEQFF.

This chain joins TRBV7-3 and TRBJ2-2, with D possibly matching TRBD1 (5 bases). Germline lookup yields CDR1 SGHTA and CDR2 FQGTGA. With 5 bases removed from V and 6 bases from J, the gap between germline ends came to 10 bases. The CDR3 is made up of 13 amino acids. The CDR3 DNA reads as TGTGCCAGCAGCCAGAACAGGCCCGGGGAGCTGTTTTTT. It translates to CASSQNRPGELFF. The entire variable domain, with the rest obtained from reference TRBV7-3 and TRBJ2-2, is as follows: GAGVSQTPSNKVTEKGKYVELRCDPISGHTALYWYRQSLGQGPEFLIYFQGTGAADDSGLPNDRFFAVRPEGSVSTLKIQRTERGDSAVYLCASSQNRPGELFFGEGSRLTVL.

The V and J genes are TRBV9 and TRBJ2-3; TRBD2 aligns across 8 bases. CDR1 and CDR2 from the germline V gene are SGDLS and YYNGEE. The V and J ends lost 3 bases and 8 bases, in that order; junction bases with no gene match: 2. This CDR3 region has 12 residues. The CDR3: CASSAGGGTQYF. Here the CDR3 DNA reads TGTGCCAGCAGCGCCGGGGGGGGTACGCAGTATTTT. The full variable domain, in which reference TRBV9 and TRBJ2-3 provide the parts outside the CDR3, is DSGVTQTPKHLITATGQRVTLRCSPRSGDLSVYWYQQSLDQGLQFLIQYYNGEERAKGNILERFSAQQFPDLHSELNLSSLELGDSALYFCASSAGGGTQYFGPGTRLTVL.

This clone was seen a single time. The CDR3, as DNA: TGTGCCAGCAGCTTAGACGTGACGGGACTAGAAATGTCAGAGCAGTTCTTC. Its protein is CASSLDVTGLEMSEQFF. The rearrangement joins TRBV11-3 to TRBJ2-1, with 8 bases that match TRBD2. With V trimmed by 0 bases and J by 10 bases, 14 bases remained unmatched. Per germline, CDR1 SGHNT and CDR2 YENEEA. The CDR3 runs to 17 residues. Supplemented by reference TRBV11-3 and TRBJ2-1, the full variable domain reads EAGVVQSPRYKIIEKKQPVAFWCNPISGHNTLYWYLQNLGQGPELLIRYENEEAVDDSQLPKDRFSAERLKGVDSTLKIQPAELGDSAVYLCASSLDVTGLEMSEQFFGPGTRLTVL.

Here the CDR3 reads CAISGEYEQYF. The CDR3 region has the DNA TGTGCCATCAGTGGGGAGTACGAGCAGTACTTC. This chain connects TRBV10-3 to TRBJ2-7; weak D call: TRBD2 (5 bases). V lost 4 bases and J 4 bases, leaving 5 bases between the germline ends. Looked up from germline, CDR1 is ENHRY and CDR2 is SYGVKD. There are 11 residues in the CDR3.

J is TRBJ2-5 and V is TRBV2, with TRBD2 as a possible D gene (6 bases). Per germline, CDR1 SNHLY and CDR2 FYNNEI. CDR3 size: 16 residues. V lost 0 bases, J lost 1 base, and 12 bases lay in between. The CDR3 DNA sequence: TGTGCCAGCAGTGAAGCGAAGCAGGGAGGCCAAGAGACCCAGTACTTC. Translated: CASSEAKQGGQETQYF.

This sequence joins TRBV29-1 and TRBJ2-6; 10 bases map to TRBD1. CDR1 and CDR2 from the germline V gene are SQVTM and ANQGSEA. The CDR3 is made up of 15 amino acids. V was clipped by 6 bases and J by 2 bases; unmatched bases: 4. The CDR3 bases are TGCAGCGTCCCGGGACAGGGGCCTGGGGCCAACGTCCTGACTTTC. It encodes CSVPGQGPGANVLTF.

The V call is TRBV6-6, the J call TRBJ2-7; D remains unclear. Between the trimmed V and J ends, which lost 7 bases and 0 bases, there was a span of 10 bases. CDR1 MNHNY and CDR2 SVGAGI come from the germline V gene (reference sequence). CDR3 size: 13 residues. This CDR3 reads CASMSQISYEQYF. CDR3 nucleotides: TGTGCCAGCATGAGTCAAATCTCCTACGAGCAGTACTTC.

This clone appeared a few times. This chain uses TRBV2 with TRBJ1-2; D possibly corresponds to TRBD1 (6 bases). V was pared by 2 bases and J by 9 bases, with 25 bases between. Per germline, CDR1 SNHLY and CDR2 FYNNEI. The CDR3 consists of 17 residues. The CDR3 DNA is TGTGCCAGCAGTGAAATGTCCGGGGAGGGGGGCGACTTGAGCTACACCTTC. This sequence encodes CASSEMSGEGGDLSYTF.

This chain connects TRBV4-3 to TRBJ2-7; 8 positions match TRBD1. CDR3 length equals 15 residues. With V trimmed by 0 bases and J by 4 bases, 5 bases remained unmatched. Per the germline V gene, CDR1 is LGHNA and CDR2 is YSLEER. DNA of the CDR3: TGCGCCAGCAGCCAAGATCAGGGGGCGGATTACGAGCAGTACTTC. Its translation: CASSQDQGADYEQYF.

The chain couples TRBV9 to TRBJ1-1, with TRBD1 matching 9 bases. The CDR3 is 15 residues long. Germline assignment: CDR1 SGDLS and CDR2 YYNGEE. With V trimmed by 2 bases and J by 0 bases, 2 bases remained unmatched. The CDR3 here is CASSVTGGMNTEAFF. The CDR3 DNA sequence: TGTGCCAGCAGCGTGACAGGGGGGATGAACACTGAAGCTTTCTTT.

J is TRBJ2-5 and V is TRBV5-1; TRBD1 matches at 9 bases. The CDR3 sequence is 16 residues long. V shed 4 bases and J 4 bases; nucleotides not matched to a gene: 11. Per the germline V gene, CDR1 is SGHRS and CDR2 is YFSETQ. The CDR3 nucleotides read TGCGCCAGCAGCCCTCCCGGGACAGGGAAGAGAGAGACCCAGTACTTC. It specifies CASSPPGTGKRETQYF.

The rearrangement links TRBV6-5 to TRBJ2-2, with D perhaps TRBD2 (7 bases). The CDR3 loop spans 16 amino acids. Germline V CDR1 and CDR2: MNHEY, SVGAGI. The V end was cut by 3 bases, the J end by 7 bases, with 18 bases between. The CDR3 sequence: CASSYGGGALDGELFF. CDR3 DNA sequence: TGTGCCAGCAGTTATGGAGGGGGGGCCTTAGACGGGGAGCTGTTTTTT.

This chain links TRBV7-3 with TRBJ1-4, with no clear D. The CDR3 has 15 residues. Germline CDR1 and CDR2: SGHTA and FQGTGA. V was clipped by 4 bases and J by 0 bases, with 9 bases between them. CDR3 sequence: CASSWTMTTNEKLFF. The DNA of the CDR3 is TGTGCCAGCAGCTGGACTATGACAACTAATGAAAAACTGTTTTTT.

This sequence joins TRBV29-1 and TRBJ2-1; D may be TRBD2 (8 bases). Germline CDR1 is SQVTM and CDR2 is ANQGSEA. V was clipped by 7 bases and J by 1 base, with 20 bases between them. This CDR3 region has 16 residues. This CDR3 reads CSAQSGRGQSYNEQFF. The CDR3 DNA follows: TGCAGCGCCCAATCCGGGAGGGGGCAGTCCTACAATGAGCAGTTCTTC.

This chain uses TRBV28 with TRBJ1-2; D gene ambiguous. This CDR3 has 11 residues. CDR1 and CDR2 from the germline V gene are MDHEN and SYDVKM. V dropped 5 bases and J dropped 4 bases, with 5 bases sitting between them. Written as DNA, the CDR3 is TGTGCCAGCAGTCCCCGCTATGGCTACACCTTC. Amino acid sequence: CASSPRYGYTF.

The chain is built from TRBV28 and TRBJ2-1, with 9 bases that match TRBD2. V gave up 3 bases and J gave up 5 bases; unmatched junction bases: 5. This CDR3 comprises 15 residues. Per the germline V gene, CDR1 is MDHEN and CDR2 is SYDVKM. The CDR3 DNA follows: TGTGCCAGCAGTTTGTTGGCGGGAGGGAACAATGAGCAGTTCTTC. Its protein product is CASSLLAGGNNEQFF.